This entry describes one T cell receptor beta chain. Its cognate antigen is unknown. The data derive from a study of blood T cells in healthy people across ages. Findings and limits, study-wide: Estimated diversity that came from one million T cells was considered an underestimate.

A second PCR, run for 7 to 11 cycles, used a sample-barcoded 5' primer plus a J-beta primer mix. TCRdb ran MiXCR on the 5' RACE reads and lists one entry per CDR3 protein. The profile shows over a million distinct CDR3 sequences, roughly 43% of them singletons. Trimming took 5 bases from V and 11 from J, leaving 21 bases between them. The CDR3 runs to 14 residues. Germline lookup yields CDR1 SGHVS and CDR2 FQNEAQ. The clonotype comes from a woman aged 18-35 years in good health. Sequenced: blood. This chain connects TRBV7-8 to TRBJ1-1; D is unclear. The CDR3 DNA follows: TGTGCCAGCAGCCGCACTCAGGAACGAGGGAATGCTTTCTTT. It is translated as CASSRTQERGNAFF.